A single sample gave rise to the 25 T cell receptor beta chains below, sequenced in a study of T-cell reconstitution after alpha-beta-depleted transplantation in children. Researchers prepared the TCRbeta library using unique molecular identifiers, the study reports. Each CDR3 protein is one row after TCRdb ran MiXCR on the PCR reads. The sample holds 200,000 to 250,000 distinct CDR3 sequences; about 24% are singletons and the top ten take 4% to 6%. This material consisted of PBMCs, mostly from graft donor cells, taken 360 days after TCRalphabeta/CD19-depleted stem cell transplant. Receptors were obtained from a female patient under 10 years old who had a stem cell transplant for congenital amegakaryocytic thrombocytopenia, so the T cells may come from the graft donor.

CDR3 amino acids: CASSFGVRDYWEYGYTF. The DNA of the CDR3 is TGTGCCAGCAGCTTCGGGGTGCGGGACTATTGGGAGTATGGCTACACCTTC. The chain couples TRBV11-2 to TRBJ1-2; possible D gene TRBD1, 5 bases. The germline V and J ends were trimmed by 3 bases and 5 bases, with 22 bases remaining between them. Germline V gene lookup returns CDR1 SGHAT and CDR2 FQNNGV. The CDR3 extends over 17 amino acids.

This clonotype has just a few counts. The V and J genes are TRBV20-1 and TRBJ2-5, with TRBD2 matching over 9 bases. The CDR3 totals 19 residues. Unmatched junction bases numbered 20, after V lost 1 base and J lost 5 bases. The germline V gene has CDR1 DFQATT and CDR2 SNEGSKA (reference sequence). CDR3 sequence reads: CSARVLGLASDLVMETQYF. CDR3 nucleotide sequence: TGCAGTGCTAGAGTCTTGGGACTAGCTTCCGACCTTGTCATGGAGACCCAGTACTTC.

Only a few counts were recorded for this clonotype. The rearrangement uses TRBV6-5 and TRBJ2-7; 10 bases are shared with TRBD2. The length of the CDR3 is 15 residues. V trimming: 0 bases; J trimming: 3 bases; junction bases outside the gene matches: 2. Germline CDR1 is MNHEY and CDR2 is SVGAGI. The CDR3 sequence is CASSYSPSGGYEQYF. CDR3 nucleotides: TGTGCCAGCAGTTACTCGCCTAGCGGGGGCTACGAGCAGTACTTC.

In this sample, this clonotype turned up a few times. The rearrangement uses TRBV5-6 and TRBJ1-3; D possibly corresponds to TRBD1 (5 bases). The CDR3 consists of 14 residues. Germline lookup yields CDR1 SGHDT and CDR2 YYEEEE. The V end lost 0 bases, the J end lost 8 bases, and 12 bases lay between the germline ends. The CDR3 is CASSLGRGRYTIYF. CDR3 DNA sequence: TGTGCCAGCAGCTTGGGAAGGGGAAGATACACCATATATTTT.

This chain joins TRBV12-5 and TRBJ1-1, with TRBD1 matching 9 bases. The V segment lost 3 bases and the J segment 5 bases; nucleotides outside the gene matches: 16. Germline lookup yields CDR1 LGHNT and CDR2 FRNRAP. The CDR3 extends over 18 amino acids. CDR3 region: CASGFRGKQDRGWTEAFF. As DNA, the CDR3 is TGTGCTAGTGGTTTCCGCGGGAAGCAGGACAGGGGTTGGACTGAAGCTTTCTTT.

This clonotype has a count of ten or more. Here the CDR3 reads CASTPGTSSNTGELFF. CDR3 sequence (DNA): TGTGCCAGCACCCCCGGGACTAGCTCGAACACCGGGGAGCTGTTTTTT. The chain links TRBV7-2 to TRBJ2-2; 9 nucleotides line up with TRBD2. From germline, CDR1 is SGHTA and CDR2 FQGNSA. CDR3 size: 16 residues. Trimming at V came to 7 bases and at J to 0 bases, leaving 6 bases not matched to a gene.

On this clonotype: Relative to the germline gene, one junction end is altered; a read error may explain this. This rearrangement joins TRBV3-1 to TRBJ2-2, with 11 bases matching TRBD2. Germline lookup yields CDR1 LGHDT and CDR2 YNNKEL (reference sequence). The CDR3 loop spans 19 amino acids. This chain's CDR3 is CASCQGGLAGIANTGELFF. DNA of the CDR3: TGTGCCAGCTGCCAAGGAGGACTAGCGGGTATAGCGAACACCGGGGAGCTGTTTTTT.

The chain carries TRBV5-1 and TRBJ2-7, with a possible D match to TRBD2 (5 bases). V was cut by 3 bases and J by 2 bases, with 12 bases left in between. Germline V gene sequence: CDR1 SGHRS, CDR2 YFSETQ. This CDR3 has 14 amino acids. CDR3 nucleotides: TGCGCCAGCAGCTCTACTAGTAACCCCTACGAGCAGTACTTC. This gives the protein CASSSTSNPYEQYF. Full variable domain (remainder filled in from reference TRBV5-1 and TRBJ2-7): KAGVTQTPRYLIKTRGQQVTLSCSPISGHRSVSWYQQTPGQGLQFLFEYFSETQRNKGNFPGRFSGRQFSNSRSEMNVSTLELGDSALYLCASSSTSNPYEQYFGPGTRLTVT.

In this sample, this clonotype turned up a few times. The chain recombines TRBV5-1 with TRBJ2-7; D call uncertain. The CDR3 sequence is 13 residues long. Germline loops: CDR1 SGHRS, CDR2 YFSETQ. V lost 4 bases and J lost 6, with 14 bases in between. The CDR3 DNA is TGCGCCAGCAGCCCCGGACCAACCTCCGAGCAGTACTTC. Protein: CASSPGPTSEQYF.

This clonotype was seen only a few times. This rearrangement joins TRBV10-3 to TRBJ2-4; D is possibly TRBD2 (5 bases). From germline, CDR1 is ENHRY and CDR2 SYGVKD. Trimming took 10 bases from V and 3 from J, leaving 31 bases between them. This CDR3 contains 19 residues. CDR3 coding DNA: TGTGCCACGTCTCCTTCAGCGGCCAGCGCCAAATTTGACAAAAACATTCAGTACTTC. Encoded protein: CATSPSAASAKFDKNIQYF.

This clonotype was counted only a few times. This rearrangement joins TRBV4-2 to TRBJ2-1; TRBD2 aligns across 8 bases. V lost 1 base to trimming and J lost 7 bases; unmatched junction nucleotides: 3. The CDR3 loop spans 14 amino acids. Germline V gene sequence: CDR1 LGHNA, CDR2 YNFKEQ. The CDR3 region is CASSQAGRGNEQFF. The CDR3 region has the DNA TGTGCCAGCAGCCAAGCCGGGAGGGGGAATGAGCAGTTCTTC.

The chain is built from TRBV5-5 and TRBJ1-3; D gene ambiguous. The V end lost 4 bases, the J end lost 6 bases, and 14 bases lay between the germline ends. This CDR3 comprises 14 residues. CDR1 SGHKS and CDR2 YYEKEE come from the germline V gene (reference sequence). CDR3: CASSVMTGVNTIYF. DNA for the CDR3: TGTGCCAGCAGCGTGATGACGGGCGTAAACACCATATATTTT.

This chain joins TRBV5-1 and TRBJ2-3, with 7 nucleotides matching TRBD2. V shed 0 bases and J 2 bases; nucleotides not matched to a gene: 3. This CDR3 contains 15 residues. The V gene's germline CDR1 is SGHRS and CDR2 YFSETQ. Here the CDR3 reads CASSLGLAHTDTQYF. The CDR3 DNA sequence: TGCGCCAGCAGCTTGGGACTAGCCCACACAGATACGCAGTATTTT.

This clonotype appeared a few times. The chain carries TRBV12-3 or TRBV12-4 and TRBJ2-1, with 9 nucleotides matching TRBD1. The CDR3 runs 11 residues. V gave up 6 bases and J gave up 12 bases; unmatched junction bases: 3. The CDR3 protein is CASSPDRGQFF. The CDR3 coding sequence is TGTGCCAGCAGCCCGGACAGGGGGCAGTTCTTC.

This clonotype was seen a single time. This rearrangement joins TRBV20-1 to TRBJ1-5; D gene unclear. Germline V CDR1 and CDR2: DFQATT, SNEGSKA (reference sequence). Trimming shortened V by 3 bases and J by 5 bases, and 8 bases separated the two germline ends. This CDR3 has 12 amino acids. CDR3 sequence reads: CSASLFDQPQHF. CDR3 nucleotides: TGCAGTGCTAGTTTGTTCGATCAGCCCCAGCATTTT.

At least ten counts were recorded for this clonotype. The chain joins TRBV7-9 to TRBJ2-7, with D maybe TRBD1 (6 bases). The CDR3 contains 14 residues. V dropped 4 bases and J dropped 0 bases, with 10 bases sitting between them. Germline V gene data show CDR1 as SEHNR and CDR2 as FQNEAQ (reference sequence). In DNA form, the CDR3 reads TGTGCCAGCAGCTACGGGACAACCTCCTACGAGCAGTACTTC. It specifies CASSYGTTSYEQYF.

This clonotype was seen ten or more times. An end of the junction differs from the germline gene, which may be a read error. This chain connects TRBV29-1 to TRBJ2-1, with 10 bases that match TRBD1. CDR1 is SQVTM and CDR2 is ANQGSEA in the germline V gene. The CDR3 consists of 15 residues. This chain's CDR3 is CSLDGGTGATNEQFF. CDR3 DNA: TGCAGCCTTGATGGGGGGACAGGGGCAACCAATGAGCAGTTCTTC.

This clonotype came up a few times. The V gene is TRBV12-3 or TRBV12-4, the J gene TRBJ1-1; TRBD1 aligns across 12 bases. The CDR3 consists of 18 residues. Losses at the gene ends were 6 bases for V and 0 bases for J; bases not matched to a gene: 11. For the CDR3, the DNA is TGTGCCAGCAGCCCATGGGACAGGGGGCTAGGCATGAACACTGAAGCTTTCTTT. This translates into CASSPWDRGLGMNTEAFF.

In its sample, this clonotype was seen many times. J is TRBJ2-1 and V is TRBV12-3 or TRBV12-4; 11 bases are a match to TRBD2. The CDR3 has 15 residues. V dropped 3 bases and J dropped 6; count of bases not matched to a gene: 4. The CDR3 DNA reads as TGTGCCAGCAGTTTCCTAGCGGGGGGAGGCAATGAGCAGTTCTTC. Its protein is CASSFLAGGGNEQFF.

CDR3 region: CASSLLGQSNQPQHF. The DNA of the CDR3 is TGTGCCAGCAGTTTATTGGGGCAGAGCAATCAGCCCCAGCATTTT. The rearrangement joins TRBV28 to TRBJ1-5, with D possibly being TRBD1 (5 bases). This CDR3 comprises 15 residues. Trimming removed 1 base from V and 1 base from J, with 8 bases in between. CDR1 MDHEN and CDR2 SYDVKM come from the germline V gene.

This clonotype has just a few counts. The chain links TRBV27 to TRBJ2-4, with TRBD1 matching 7 bases. J lost 15 bases, V lost 5 bases, and 1 base had no gene match. Germline lookup yields CDR1 MNHEY and CDR2 SMNVEV (reference sequence). This CDR3 spans 9 amino acids. DNA of the CDR3: TGTGCCAGCAGTACAGGGGTGTACTTC. Translation: CASSTGVYF.

This clonotype occurred a few times. The genes are TRBV11-2 and TRBJ2-5; D gene unclear. CDR3 length equals 15 residues. Trimming shortened V by 1 base and J by 1 base, and 10 bases separated the two germline ends. Germline assignment: CDR1 SGHAT and CDR2 FQNNGV. CDR3 nucleotide sequence: TGTGCCAGCAGCTTAGGGGGTAGTACCCAAGAGACCCAGTACTTC. Its protein is CASSLGGSTQETQYF.

This chain links TRBV24-1 with TRBJ1-5; D is possibly TRBD1 (6 bases). V gave up 4 bases and J gave up 4 bases, with 19 bases separating them. The CDR3 totals 17 residues. The germline V gene encodes CDR1 KGHDR and CDR2 SFDVKD. The CDR3 sequence is CATSDPEGQIPNQPQHF. DNA for the CDR3: TGTGCCACCAGTGACCCTGAGGGACAAATTCCAAATCAGCCCCAGCATTTT.

This clonotype was seen more than once but under ten times. In DNA, the CDR3 is TGCGCCAGCAAAACAGGGAACACTGAAGCTTTCTTT. This encodes CASKTGNTEAFF. The rearrangement joins TRBV5-1 to TRBJ1-1, with a weak D call TRBD1 (5 bases). Trimming took 6 bases from V and 1 from J, leaving 7 bases between them. In germline, CDR1 is SGHRS, CDR2 YFSETQ. The length of the CDR3 is 12 residues.

The chain couples TRBV27 to TRBJ2-3; D is ambiguous. Germline V gene sequence: CDR1 MNHEY, CDR2 SMNVEV (reference sequence). CDR3 size: 12 residues. V was shortened by 6 bases and J by 6 bases, with 10 bases between the two germline ends. The CDR3 DNA is TGTGCCAGCAGCCCTGGGTACGATACGCAGTATTTT. Protein sequence: CASSPGYDTQYF.